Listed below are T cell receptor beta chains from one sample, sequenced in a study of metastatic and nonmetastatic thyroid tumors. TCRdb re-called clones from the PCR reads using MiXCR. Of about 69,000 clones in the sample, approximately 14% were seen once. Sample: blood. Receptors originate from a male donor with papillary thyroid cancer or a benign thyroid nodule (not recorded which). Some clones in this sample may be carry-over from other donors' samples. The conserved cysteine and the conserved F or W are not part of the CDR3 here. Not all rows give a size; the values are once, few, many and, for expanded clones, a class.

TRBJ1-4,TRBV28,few,ASSLQGAGEKLF
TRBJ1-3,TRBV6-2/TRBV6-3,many,ASSHGTEPSGNTIY
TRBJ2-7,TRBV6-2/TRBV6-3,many,ASSLDAPYEQY
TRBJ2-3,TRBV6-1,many,ASRKTSGLTDTQY
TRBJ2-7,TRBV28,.,ASSRTGESVSEQY
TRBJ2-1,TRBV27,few,ASSFAGLIYNEQF
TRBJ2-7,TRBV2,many,ASSEPGRGDEQY
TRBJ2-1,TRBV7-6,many,ASSLASRPGGEQF
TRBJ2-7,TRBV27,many,ASSFGSGYEQY
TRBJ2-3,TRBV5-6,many,ASSLAGGTSPHTQY
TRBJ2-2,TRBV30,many,AWNTGTANTGELF
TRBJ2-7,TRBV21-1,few,ASSQAVTGRTSGRGSYEQY
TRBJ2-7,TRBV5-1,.,ASRPSSARVYEQY
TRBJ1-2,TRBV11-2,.,ASSLGVGEAGYT
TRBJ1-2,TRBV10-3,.,AITSGTVNYGYT
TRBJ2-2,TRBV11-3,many,ASSPMGQAGTGELF
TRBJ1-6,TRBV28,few,ASSPGPYGSPLH
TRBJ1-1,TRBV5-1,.,ASSLGMGTGTEAF
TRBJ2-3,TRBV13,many,ASSLDGETDTQY
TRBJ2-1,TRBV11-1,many,ASTPRTSDKYNEQF
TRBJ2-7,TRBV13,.,ASSPQEYGDQY
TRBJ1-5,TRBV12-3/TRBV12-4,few,ASSYSGGGTYSNQPQH
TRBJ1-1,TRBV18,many,ASSGSGDTEAF
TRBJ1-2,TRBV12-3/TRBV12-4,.,ASSSQGHYGYT
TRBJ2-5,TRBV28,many,ASSLMGRGQLETQY
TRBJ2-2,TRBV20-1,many,SATLTSGISPGELF
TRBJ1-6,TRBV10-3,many,AITPGTGLSPLH
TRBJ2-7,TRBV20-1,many,SARKGLAGVGEQY
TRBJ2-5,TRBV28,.,ASSSPVREGVLVETQY
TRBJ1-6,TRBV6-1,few,ASKDGVDSPLH
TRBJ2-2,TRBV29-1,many,SVARGQAGVGELF
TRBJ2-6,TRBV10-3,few,AIRPPADSGANVLT
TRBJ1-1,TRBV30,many,ATMGQADTEAF
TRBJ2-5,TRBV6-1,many,ASSEDQGHVETQY
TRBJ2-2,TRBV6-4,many,ASSDTQGAPNTGELF
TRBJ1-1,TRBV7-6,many,ASSIQGGGVTEAF
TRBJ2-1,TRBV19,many,ASSMGAGLTRSSYNEQF
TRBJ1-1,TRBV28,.,ASRPKGGTEDF
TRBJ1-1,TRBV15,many,ATSRDRQWAMNTEAF
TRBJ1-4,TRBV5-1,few,ASSLATNEKLF
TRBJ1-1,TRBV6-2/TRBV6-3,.,ASSYTIQGAMNTEAF
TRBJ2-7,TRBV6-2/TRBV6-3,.,ASSYGESSYEQY
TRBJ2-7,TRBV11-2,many,ASSLNRLSYEQY
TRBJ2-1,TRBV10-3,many,AIRREDEQF
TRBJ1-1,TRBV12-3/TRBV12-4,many,ASSLGELPMNTEAF
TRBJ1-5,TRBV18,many,ASSLSRDSNQPQH
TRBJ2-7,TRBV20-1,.,SARDSGRGKIYEQY
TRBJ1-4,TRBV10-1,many,ASSDRPRNEKLF
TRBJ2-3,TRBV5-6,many,ASSPNPGTQY
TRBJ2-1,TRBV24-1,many,ATSESGLPPNEQF
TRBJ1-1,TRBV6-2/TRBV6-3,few,ASSMGARVKTEAF
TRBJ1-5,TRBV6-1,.,ASRRYIVVNQPQH
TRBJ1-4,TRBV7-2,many,ASSPTGDGEKLF
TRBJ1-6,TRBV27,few,ASSLNGGPLH
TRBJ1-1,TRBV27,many,ASSLGQGASEAF
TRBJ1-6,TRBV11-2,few,ASSNIMVGDNSRLH
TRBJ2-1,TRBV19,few,VSSPYADEQF
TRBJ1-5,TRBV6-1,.,ASQGSGNKPQH
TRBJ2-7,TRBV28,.,ASSSPSGTTCEQY